These 14 T cell receptor beta chains came from one sample sequenced in a study of blood T cells in healthy people across ages. Then a second PCR, running about 6 to 12 cycles, was carried out with a sample-barcoded 5' primer and a J-beta primer mix. TCRdb re-called the 5' RACE reads through MiXCR, storing one row per CDR3 protein. The repertoire includes over 750,000 distinct CDR3 sequences, just under 25% of them detected once, and 9.4% sits in the top ten. The same data also contributed to another study, on T cells of mothers and their children.

Sequencing used blood. The receptors were sampled from a boy between 5 and 17 years old in good health.

The chain is built from TRBV11-1 and TRBJ2-1; weak D call: TRBD1 (5 bases). This CDR3 has 15 residues. The V end was cut by 5 bases, the J end by 2 bases, with 13 bases between. Per the germline V gene, CDR1 is SGHAT and CDR2 is FQDESV (reference sequence). This CDR3 reads CASSDQGFAYNEQFF. In nucleotides, the CDR3 is TGTGCCAGCAGCGACCAGGGTTTCGCCTACAATGAGCAGTTCTTC.

This rearrangement joins TRBV4-1 to TRBJ2-1; 9 nucleotides line up with TRBD2. The V gene's germline CDR1 is MGHRA and CDR2 YSYEKL. V was clipped by 2 bases and J by 3 bases; unmatched bases: 8. CDR3 length: 17 residues. CDR3 DNA sequence: TGCGCCAGCAGCCAACTGATAGCGGGAGCGGTCTACAATGAGCAGTTCTTC. As protein: CASSQLIAGAVYNEQFF.

The chain carries TRBV3-1 and TRBJ2-5; D is uncertain. Germline V gene lookup returns CDR1 LGHDT and CDR2 YNNKEL (reference sequence). V was trimmed by 5 bases and J by 3 bases, leaving 10 bases between them. This CDR3 has 13 amino acids. In DNA form, the CDR3 reads TGTGCCAGCAGCGCCCACCCCAAAGAGACCCAGTACTTC. Translated, it gives CASSAHPKETQYF.

J is TRBJ1-1 and V is TRBV4-1; D possibly corresponds to TRBD1 (6 bases). Germline V gene data show CDR1 as MGHRA and CDR2 as YSYEKL. V lost 3 bases to trimming and J lost 0 bases, with 11 bases between them. This CDR3 contains 15 residues. The CDR3 loop is CASSQVGTLNTEAFF. As DNA, the CDR3 is TGCGCCAGCAGCCAGGTCGGGACACTGAACACTGAAGCTTTCTTT.

V and J are TRBV12-5 and TRBJ1-4, with D possibly matching TRBD1 (6 bases). This CDR3 comprises 14 residues. V lost 6 bases, J lost 4 bases, and 12 bases lay in between. Per the germline V gene, CDR1 is LGHNT and CDR2 is FRNRAP. In DNA form, the CDR3 reads TGTGCTAGTGGACTGACAGGCTTTAATGAAAAACTGTTTTTT. Its protein product is CASGLTGFNEKLFF.

In its sample, this clonotype was seen a few times. The chain carries TRBV28 and TRBJ2-1, with no clear D. V gave up 5 bases and J gave up 0 bases, with 11 bases separating them. Per the germline V gene, CDR1 is MDHEN and CDR2 is SYDVKM. The CDR3 loop spans 15 amino acids. The CDR3 protein is CASSITRFSYNEQFF. CDR3 sequence (DNA): TGTGCCAGCAGTATAACCCGGTTCTCCTACAATGAGCAGTTCTTC.

The V gene is TRBV6-2 or TRBV6-3, the J gene TRBJ2-6; D might be TRBD2 (6 bases). The V end was cut by 7 bases, the J end by 0 bases, with 13 bases between. The CDR3 consists of 16 residues. Germline V lookup: CDR1 MNHEY, CDR2 SVGEGT. The CDR3 spells CASNPSGGSGANVLTF. The CDR3 DNA reads as TGTGCCAGCAACCCATCCGGGGGCTCTGGGGCCAACGTCCTGACTTTC.

In this sample, this clonotype turned up a few times. The V call is TRBV29-1, the J call TRBJ2-5; D is ambiguous. This CDR3 is built from 12 residues. V lost 3 bases, J lost 5 bases, and 10 bases lay in between. Germline V lookup: CDR1 SQVTM, CDR2 ANQGSEA. Here the CDR3 DNA reads TGCAGCGTTGATAGGGAAGTGGAGACCCAGTACTTC. Protein sequence: CSVDREVETQYF.

A single count supports this clonotype. At one of its ends the junction is not consistent with the germline gene, which may arise from a read error. V and J are TRBV29-1 and TRBJ2-5; 10 bases are shared with TRBD2. The length of the CDR3 is 12 residues. Germline CDR1 SQVTM, CDR2 ANQGSEA. DNA of the CDR3: TGCAGCGCTCTGCTAGCGGGAGAGACCAAGTACTTC. It yields the protein CSALLAGETKYF.

The chain is built from TRBV7-9 and TRBJ1-3; TRBD1 matches at 10 bases. Germline trimming cut 1 base from V and 3 bases from J; bases unmatched to any gene: 6. This CDR3 has 17 residues. In germline, CDR1 is SEHNR, CDR2 FQNEAQ (reference sequence). The CDR3 DNA sequence: TGTGCCAGCAGCTTAGGGGGACAGGGGAACTTTGGAAACACCATATATTTT. As protein: CASSLGGQGNFGNTIYF. Together with reference TRBV7-9 and TRBJ1-3, the CDR3 gives the full variable domain: DTGVSQNPRHKITKRGQNVTFRCDPISEHNRLYWYRQTLGQGPEFLTYFQNEAQLEKSRLLSDRFSAERPKGSFSTLEIQRTEQGDSAMYLCASSLGGQGNFGNTIYFGEGSWLTVV.

This clonotype was seen only a few times. The chain recombines TRBV4-2 with TRBJ2-7; 10 bases match TRBD1. The ends lost 0 bases at V and 4 bases at J; junction bases unmatched: 9. There are 17 residues in the CDR3. The germline V gene encodes CDR1 LGHNA and CDR2 YNFKEQ. DNA for the CDR3: TGTGCCAGCAGCCAAGACCTTCCGGGACAGGGGTTATACGAGCAGTACTTC. Its translation is CASSQDLPGQGLYEQYF.

CDR3 nucleotide sequence: TGTGCCAGCAGACTGGACGGCTCCCCGGAGTCACCCCTCCACTTT. It specifies CASRLDGSPESPLHF. The V and J genes are TRBV28 and TRBJ1-6; no definite D call. The CDR3 spans 15 residues. CDR1 is MDHEN and CDR2 is SYDVKM in the germline V gene. V was trimmed by 6 bases and J by 10 bases, leaving 19 bases between them.

The chain joins TRBV12-3 or TRBV12-4 to TRBJ1-6, with unresolved D. The CDR3 sequence is 16 residues long. Between the trimmed V and J ends, which lost 6 bases and 7 bases, there was a span of 19 bases. CDR3: CASSPNPPSFNSPLHF. The CDR3 DNA reads as TGTGCCAGCAGCCCAAACCCTCCTTCGTTCAATTCACCCCTCCACTTT.

J is TRBJ2-1 and V is TRBV29-1, with 9 bases that match TRBD2. The better agreement between TRBJ2-7 and the DNA end casts doubt on the J call. CDR3 size: 14 residues. CDR1 is SQVTM and CDR2 is ANQGSEA in the germline V gene. The CDR3 region is CSVDGVAGEFEQYF. CDR3 nucleotides: TGCAGCGTTGATGGGGTAGCGGGAGAATTCGAGCAGTACTTC.